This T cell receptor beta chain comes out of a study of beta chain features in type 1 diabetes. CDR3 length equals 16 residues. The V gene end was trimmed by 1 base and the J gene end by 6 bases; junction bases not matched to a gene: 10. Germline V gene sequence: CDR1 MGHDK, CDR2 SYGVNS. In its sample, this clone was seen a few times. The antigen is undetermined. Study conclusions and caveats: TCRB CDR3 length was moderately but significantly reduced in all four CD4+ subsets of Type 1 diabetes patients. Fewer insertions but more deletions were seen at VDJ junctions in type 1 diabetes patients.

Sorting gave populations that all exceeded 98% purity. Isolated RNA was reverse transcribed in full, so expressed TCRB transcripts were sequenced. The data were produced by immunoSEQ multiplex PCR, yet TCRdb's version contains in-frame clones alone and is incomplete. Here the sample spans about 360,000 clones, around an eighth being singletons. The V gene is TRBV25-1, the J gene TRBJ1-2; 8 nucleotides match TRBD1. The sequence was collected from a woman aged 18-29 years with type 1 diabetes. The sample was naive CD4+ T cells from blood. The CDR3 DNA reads TGTGCCAGCAGTGAATTCAATTCGGGACAGGATCATGGCTACACCTTC. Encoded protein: CASSEFNSGQDHGYTF.